These 14 T cell receptor beta chains were sequenced from one sample in a study of blood T cells in healthy people across ages (dated by TCRdb to the mid-2010s). Libraries were constructed by 5' RACE. Reads for this sample came from an Illumina HiSeq 2500. A second roughly 7 to 12 cycle PCR used a sample-barcoded 5' primer and a J-beta primer mix. TCRdb redid the processing of the public reads, applying fastp at Q25 and MiXCR, and retained in-frame beta chains. CDR3 protein duplicates are merged, each entry listing the most common genes and DNA. The sample table holds some 1.1 million distinct CDR3 sequences, of which about two fifths were seen once. Around 13% of the sample goes to the ten largest clones. The source material was blood. The receptors were sampled from a man in his late teens or twenties in good health.

The V gene is TRBV6-5, the J gene TRBJ1-2; 8 bases map to TRBD1. V lost 0 bases to trimming and J lost 5 bases; unmatched junction nucleotides: 17. Germline V gene lookup returns CDR1 MNHEY and CDR2 SVGAGI. The CDR3 extends over 19 amino acids. The CDR3 DNA reads as TGTGCCAGCAGTTACTCGAGTCAGGGGGCGGCTGGGGGTTTGTATGGCTACACCTTC. Residues: CASSYSSQGAAGGLYGYTF.

V gene TRBV7-2 combines with J gene TRBJ2-1; D may be TRBD2 (7 bases). CDR3 length: 13 amino acids. Germline-derived CDR1 and CDR2 are SGHTA and FQGNSA. V was cut by 7 bases and J by 9 bases, with 16 bases left in between. Here the CDR3 DNA reads TGTGCCAGCAACCCCCGTAGGGGGGGTGAGCAGTTCTTC. Its translation: CASNPRRGGEQFF.

The genes are TRBV6-5 and TRBJ1-5; TRBD1 might be the D (5 bases). Germline V gene data show CDR1 as MNHEY and CDR2 as SVGAGI. The V end lost 4 bases, the J end lost 5 bases, and 12 bases lay between the germline ends. The CDR3 sequence is 14 residues long. DNA of the CDR3: TGTGCCAGCAGTTTCGGGTTGGGGGATCAGCCCCAGCATTTT. As protein: CASSFGLGDQPQHF.

The J gene is TRBJ2-2, the V gene TRBV7-3; 10 nucleotides align to TRBD2. The CDR3 runs to 19 residues. J gave up 3 bases and V 0 bases, and 10 bases lay outside the gene matches. Per the germline V gene, CDR1 is SGHTA and CDR2 is FQGTGA. In DNA, the CDR3 is TGTGCCAGCAGCTTAACGTCTGCGAGCGGGGGGGAATACACCGGGGAGCTGTTTTTT. Translation gives CASSLTSASGGEYTGELFF.

The V gene is TRBV6-1, the J gene TRBJ1-1; D not resolved. CDR1 MNHNS and CDR2 SASEGT come from the germline V gene. The CDR3 has 14 amino acids. V was pared by 4 bases and J by 1 base, with 10 bases between. The CDR3: CASSVRPGNTEAFF. The CDR3 DNA is TGTGCCAGCAGTGTCCGTCCGGGGAACACTGAAGCTTTCTTT.

This clonotype was counted between two and nine times. The chain recombines TRBV4-2 with TRBJ2-3, with D hard to call. Germline lookup yields CDR1 LGHNA and CDR2 YNFKEQ. The CDR3 has 14 residues. V lost 1 base to trimming and J lost 1 base, with 6 bases between them. The CDR3 bases are TGTGCCAGCAGCCAAGGACTTCGCACAGATACGCAGTATTTT. Translated, it gives CASSQGLRTDTQYF.

This clonotype showed up just a few times. The rearrangement links TRBV29-1 to TRBJ1-1; the match to TRBD1 covers 7 bases. The CDR3 has 13 amino acids. J was trimmed by 2 bases and V by 6 bases; bases with no gene match: 6. The germline V gene has CDR1 SQVTM and CDR2 ANQGSEA. The CDR3 DNA reads TGCAGCGTCGGACAGGTAGCAAACACTGAAGCTTTCTTT. Its translation is CSVGQVANTEAFF.

This clonotype was detected only a few times. V usage is TRBV12-3 or TRBV12-4 and J usage is TRBJ1-1; no firm D call. V lost 5 bases, J lost 3 bases, and 22 bases lay in between. The CDR3 consists of 17 residues. The CDR3 nucleotides are TGTGCCAGCAGTCGAGGGCTCCTACCCCCCGGGGACACTGAAGCTTTCTTT. Encoded protein: CASSRGLLPPGDTEAFF.

This clonotype appeared a few times. This chain connects TRBV6-5 to TRBJ1-4; 7 bases are a match to TRBD1. The V gene's germline CDR1 is MNHEY and CDR2 SVGAGI. CDR3 length: 15 residues. J lost 1 base, V lost 8 bases, and 7 bases had no gene match. DNA of the CDR3: TGTGCCAGCGCTCGACAGGGAGGAACTAATGAAAAACTGTTTTTT. The encoded protein is CASARQGGTNEKLFF.

The J gene is TRBJ1-1, the V gene TRBV29-1, with TRBD1 as a possible D gene (5 bases). CDR3 size: 11 residues. Germline CDR1 is SQVTM and CDR2 is ANQGSEA. V lost 4 bases and J 3 bases, leaving 6 bases between the germline ends. This chain's CDR3 is CSVVRDTEAFF. The CDR3 bases are TGCAGCGTTGTCAGGGACACTGAAGCTTTCTTT.

This clonotype was seen only once. The rearrangement uses TRBV28 and TRBJ2-7, with 9 bases lining up with TRBD2. CDR3 length equals 23 residues. Germline CDR1 reads MDHEN; CDR2 reads SYDVKM. Trimming took 0 bases from V and 0 from J; bases not matched to a gene: 24. The CDR3 sequence is CASSLWGPRAGGNGRFFSYEQYF. DNA for the CDR3: TGTGCCAGCAGTTTATGGGGCCCTAGGGCGGGGGGGAATGGAAGATTTTTCTCCTACGAGCAGTACTTC.

CDR3 protein: CASSFQGGQKETQYF. In DNA, the CDR3 is TGTGCCAGCAGCTTTCAGGGGGGACAAAAAGAGACCCAGTACTTC. The V call is TRBV7-2, the J call TRBJ2-5; tentative D call: TRBD1 (7 bases). The CDR3 is made up of 15 amino acids. Germline V CDR1 and CDR2: SGHTA, FQGNSA. Trimming pared 3 bases from V and 3 bases from J, leaving 14 bases between.

The chain links TRBV6-2 or TRBV6-3 to TRBJ2-1; possibly TRBD1 or TRBD2 for D (7 bases each). The J call could be wrong; TRBJ2-7 is a better fit for the DNA end. The CDR3 has 14 residues. Germline loops: CDR1 MNHEY, CDR2 SVGEGT. The CDR3 is CATRGGGSYNEQYF. In DNA form, the CDR3 reads TGTGCCACCAGGGGAGGGGGCTCCTACAATGAGCAGTACTTC.

This clonotype was seen a handful of times. This chain uses TRBV4-3 with TRBJ2-3; perhaps TRBD2 as D (5 bases). The CDR3 consists of 15 residues. With 0 bases removed from V and 7 bases from J, the gap between germline ends came to 14 bases. CDR1 and CDR2 from the germline V gene are LGHNA and YSLEER. The CDR3 sequence: CASSQDPGTPNTQYF. The CDR3 DNA follows: TGCGCCAGCAGCCAAGACCCGGGAACCCCCAATACGCAGTATTTT.